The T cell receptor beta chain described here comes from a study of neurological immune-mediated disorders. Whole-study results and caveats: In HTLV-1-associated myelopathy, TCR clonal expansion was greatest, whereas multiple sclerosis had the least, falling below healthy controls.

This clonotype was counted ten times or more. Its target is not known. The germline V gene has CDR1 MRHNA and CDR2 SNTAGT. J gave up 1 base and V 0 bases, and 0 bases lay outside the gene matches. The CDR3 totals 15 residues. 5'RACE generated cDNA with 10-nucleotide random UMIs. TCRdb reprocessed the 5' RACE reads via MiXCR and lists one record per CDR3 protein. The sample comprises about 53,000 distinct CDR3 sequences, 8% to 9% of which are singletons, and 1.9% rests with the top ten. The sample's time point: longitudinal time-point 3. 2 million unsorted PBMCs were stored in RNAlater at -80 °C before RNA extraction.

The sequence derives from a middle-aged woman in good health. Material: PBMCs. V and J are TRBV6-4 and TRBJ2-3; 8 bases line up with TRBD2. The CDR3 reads CASSDSSGGTDTQYF. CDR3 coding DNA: TGTGCCAGCAGTGACTCTAGCGGGGGCACAGATACGCAGTATTTT.